The clone carrying this TCR beta chain was recorded a few times. The antigen remains undetermined. These data originate in a study of beta chain features in type 1 diabetes. Study results and caveats: The study found that naive, central memory and Treg TCRB repertoires appeared more similar in patients than in healthy donors. For TCRB rearrangement, an influence of HLA type remained unresolved here.

CD4+ naive, central memory, regulatory and stem cell-like memory subsets were isolated by sorting on CD45RO/CCR7/CD25/CD127/CD95/CD27. Expressed TCRB transcripts got sequenced, as all isolated RNA was reverse transcribed. Profiled with immunoSEQ multiplex PCR; TCRdb holds only in-frame clones, not every one. The repertoire has under 500,000 clones, approximately 28% of them found once; the top ten carry 0.05% to 0.065%. Sequencing was done on a sample of naive CD4+ T cells from blood. This sequence originates from a young man in good health.

Here the CDR3 DNA reads TGTGCCAGCAGCCCTCAAGGGAGCGCCTCCTACAATGAGCAGTTCTTC. Protein: CASSPQGSASYNEQFF. V usage is TRBV5-6 and J usage is TRBJ2-1; D is perhaps TRBD2 (5 bases). CDR3 size: 16 residues. V dropped 4 bases and J dropped 0 bases, with 14 bases sitting between them. The germline V gene has CDR1 SGHDT and CDR2 YYEEEE.